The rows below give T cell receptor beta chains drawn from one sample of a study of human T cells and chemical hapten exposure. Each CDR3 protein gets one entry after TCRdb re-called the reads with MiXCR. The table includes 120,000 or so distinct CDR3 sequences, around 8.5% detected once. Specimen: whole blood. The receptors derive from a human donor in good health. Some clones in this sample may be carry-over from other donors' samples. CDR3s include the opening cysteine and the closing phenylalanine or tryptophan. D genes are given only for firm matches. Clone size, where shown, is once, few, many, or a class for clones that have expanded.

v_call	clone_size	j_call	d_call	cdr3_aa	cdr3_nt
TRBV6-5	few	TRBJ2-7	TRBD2	CASSYQRESSYEQYF	TGTGCCAGCAGTTACCAGCGGGAGAGCTCCTACGAGCAGTACTTC
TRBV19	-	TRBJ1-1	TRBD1	CASREGQRTEAFF	TGTGCCAGTAGGGAGGGACAGCGTACAGAAGCTTTCTTT
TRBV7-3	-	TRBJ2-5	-	CASSIQRLGRIETQYF	TGTGCCAGCAGCATACAACGACTAGGGAGGATCGAGACCCAGTACTTC
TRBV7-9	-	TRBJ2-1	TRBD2	CASSPGGAHNNEQFF	TGTGCCAGCAGCCCCGGGGGGGCCCACAACAATGAGCAGTTCTTC
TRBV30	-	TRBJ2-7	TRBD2	CAWSIIAGVGEQYF	TGTGCCTGGAGTATAATAGCGGGAGTGGGCGAGCAGTACTTC
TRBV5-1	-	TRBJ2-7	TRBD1	CASSTGTVHEQYF	TGCGCCAGCAGCACAGGGACAGTTCACGAGCAGTACTTC
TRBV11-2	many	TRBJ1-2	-	CASSLELGDYGYTF	TGTGCCAGCAGCTTAGAGTTAGGGGATTATGGCTACACCTTC
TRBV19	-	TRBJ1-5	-	CASRSDRQVGQPQHF	TGTGCCAGTAGGTCAGATAGACAGGTTGGTCAGCCCCAGCATTTT
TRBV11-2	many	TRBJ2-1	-	CASSLPVINEQFF	TGTGCCAGCAGCTTACCGGTCATCAATGAGCAGTTCTTC
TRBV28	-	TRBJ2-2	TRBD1	CASSPRTGRSAVAGELFF	TGTGCCAGCAGTCCCCGGACAGGCCGGTCCGCGGTAGCCGGGGAGCTGTTTTTT
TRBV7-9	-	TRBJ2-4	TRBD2	CASSLTSGRAFVKNIQYF	TGTGCCAGCAGCTTAACTAGCGGGAGGGCCTTCGTCAAAAACATTCAGTACTTC
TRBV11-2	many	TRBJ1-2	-	CASSLPEGNYGYTF	TGTGCCAGCAGCTTACCCGAGGGGAACTATGGCTACACCTTC
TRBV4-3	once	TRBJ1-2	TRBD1	CASSQSGQGPNYGYTF	TGCGCCAGCAGCCAATCTGGACAGGGGCCTAACTATGGCTACACCTTC
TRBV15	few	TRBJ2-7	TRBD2	CATSRDIPNLAGAAKEQYF	TGTGCCACCAGCAGAGATATTCCGAACCTAGCGGGGGCCGCTAAGGAGCAGTACTTC
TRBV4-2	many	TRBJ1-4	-	CASSQVGGGEKLFF	TGTGCCAGCAGCCAAGTGGGTGGGGGTGAAAAACTGTTTTTT
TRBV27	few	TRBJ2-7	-	CASARGSSYEQYF	TGTGCCAGCGCACGGGGGAGCTCCTACGAGCAGTACTTC